This passage covers 13 T cell receptor beta chains from one sample sequenced in a study of cytomegalovirus exposure and HLA in healthy donors. Both 60 Vbeta primers and 13 Jbeta primers went into the PCR. Repertoires were generated with immunoSEQ multiplex PCR, while TCRdb's copy carries only in-frame clones and drops some. This table holds 43,000 or so clones, approximately 80% found once. What was sequenced was PBMCs. These receptors were taken from a man aged 25 to 40 in good health and CMV-seronegative.

The chain's CDR3 is CASSEDSQSNYEQYF. Written as DNA, the CDR3 is TGTGCCAGTAGTGAGGACAGCCAGTCTAACTACGAGCAGTACTTC. V is TRBV19 and J is TRBJ2-7; possible D gene TRBD1, 6 bases. Germline-derived CDR1 and CDR2 are LNHDA and SQIVND (reference sequence). V lost 5 bases to trimming and J lost 3 bases, with 17 bases between them. The CDR3 totals 15 residues. The full variable domain, in which reference TRBV19 and TRBJ2-7 provide the parts outside the CDR3, is DGGITQSPKYLFRKEGQNVTLSCEQNLNHDAMYWYRQDPGQGLRLIYYSQIVNDFQKGDIAEGYSVSREKKESFPLTVTSAQKNPTAFYLCASSEDSQSNYEQYFGPGTRLTVT.

This clone was seen only a few times. DNA of the CDR3: TGTGCCAGCAGCCCTCACGACAGGGGGCCTAGAGATACGCAGTATTTT. As protein: CASSPHDRGPRDTQYF. The genes are TRBV27 and TRBJ2-3; 10 nucleotides match TRBD1. Germline lookup yields CDR1 MNHEY and CDR2 SMNVEV (reference sequence). The CDR3 is 16 residues long. V gave up 6 bases and J gave up 5 bases; unmatched junction bases: 11.

The chain is built from TRBV7-9 and TRBJ2-3; D is uncertain. The germline CDR1 and CDR2 sequences are SEHNR and FQNEAQ (reference sequence). This CDR3 contains 15 residues. Trimming took off 0 bases at V and 0 bases at J, with 7 bases between the two ends. The CDR3 DNA sequence: TGTGCCAGCAGCTTAGCGGGCGCGAGCACAGATACGCAGTATTTT. It codes for CASSLAGASTDTQYF.

The chain couples TRBV7-2 to TRBJ1-4, with TRBD1 identical over 7 bases. The CDR3 runs to 15 residues. From germline, CDR1 is SGHTA and CDR2 FQGNSA. V was clipped by 1 base and J by 7 bases; unmatched bases: 6. The CDR3 protein is CASSLGPGGSEKLFF. CDR3 in DNA: TGTGCCAGCAGCTTAGGGCCAGGGGGTTCTGAAAAACTGTTTTTT.

The chain has TRBV19 and TRBJ2-1, with TRBD2 identical over 9 bases. The V gene's germline CDR1 is LNHDA and CDR2 SQIVND (reference sequence). The J segment lost 0 bases and the V segment lost 1 base, leaving 7 bases of the junction unmatched. This CDR3 comprises 18 residues. CDR3 protein: CASSIATSGPSSYNEQFF. CDR3 nucleotides: TGTGCCAGTAGTATAGCGACTAGCGGCCCAAGCTCCTACAATGAGCAGTTCTTC.

The chain has TRBV28 and TRBJ2-1; D is possibly TRBD1 (6 bases). Germline V gene lookup returns CDR1 MDHEN and CDR2 SYDVKM. Trimming shortened V by 3 bases and J by 10 bases, and 13 bases separated the two germline ends. There are 13 residues in the CDR3. The CDR3 nucleotides read TGTGCCAGCAGTTTGCTTCTGGGGGCCGAGCAGTTCTTC. Residues: CASSLLLGAEQFF.

The chain uses TRBV5-1 and TRBJ2-4, with 8 nucleotides matching TRBD2. Germline V gene lookup returns CDR1 SGHRS and CDR2 YFSETQ. The trim removed 0 bases at V and 6 bases at J, leaving 14 bases unmatched. The CDR3 contains 18 residues. The CDR3 region has the DNA TGCGCCAGCAGCTTGGAGCTAGCGGGTATAAGGTCGGGAAACATTCAGTACTTC. Protein product: CASSLELAGIRSGNIQYF.

This chain joins TRBV7-9 and TRBJ1-6; 7 nucleotides line up with TRBD1. The junction had 7 bases not matched to a gene; V was cut back by 5 bases and J by 9 bases. The CDR3 covers 14 residues. Germline V lookup: CDR1 SEHNR, CDR2 FQNEAQ (reference sequence). For the CDR3, the DNA is TGTGCCAGCAGCCCAGACAGGGAGAGTTCACCCCTCCACTTT. Its protein is CASSPDRESSPLHF. Using reference TRBV7-9 and TRBJ1-6 for the parts outside the CDR3, the full variable domain is DTGVSQNPRHKITKRGQNVTFRCDPISEHNRLYWYRQTLGQGPEFLTYFQNEAQLEKSRLLSDRFSAERPKGSFSTLEIQRTEQGDSAMYLCASSPDRESSPLHFGNGTRLTVT.

This clone has more than one count but fewer than ten. The chain couples TRBV15 to TRBJ2-6; D not certain. Trimming pared 0 bases from V and 1 base from J, leaving 4 bases between. The CDR3 runs to 15 residues. Germline CDR1 LNHNV, CDR2 YYDKDF (reference sequence). CDR3 in DNA: TGTGCCACCAGCAGAGATTATTCTGGGGCCAACGTCCTGACTTTC. It codes for CATSRDYSGANVLTF.

This chain joins TRBV19 and TRBJ1-2; 7 bases agree with TRBD1. CDR3 length equals 13 residues. Looked up from germline, CDR1 is LNHDA and CDR2 is SQIVND (reference sequence). V shed 6 bases, J shed 4 bases, and the junction held 5 bases outside the gene matches. The CDR3 DNA sequence: TGTGCCAGTAGCCCCAACAGGGGCTATGGCTACACCTTC. It codes for CASSPNRGYGYTF.

In its sample, this clone was seen a few times. The V call is TRBV30, the J call TRBJ1-1; the match to TRBD1 covers 7 bases. The V gene's germline CDR1 is GTSNPN and CDR2 SVGIG (reference sequence). The V and J ends lost 3 bases and 5 bases, in that order; junction bases with no gene match: 9. The CDR3 has 14 amino acids. The CDR3 here is CAWRQRGGYTEAFF. The CDR3 DNA reads TGTGCCTGGAGACAGAGAGGGGGCTATACTGAAGCTTTCTTT. Full variable domain (rest looked up from reference TRBV30 and TRBJ1-1): SQTIHQWPATLVQPVGSPLSLECTVEGTSNPNLYWYRQAAGRGLQLLFYSVGIGQISSEVPQNLSASRPQDRQFILSSKKLLLSDSGFYLCAWRQRGGYTEAFFGQGTRLTVV.

The V and J genes are TRBV7-9 and TRBJ1-2; no definite D call. This CDR3 contains 14 residues. Trimming took 3 bases from V and 0 from J, leaving 8 bases between them. Germline CDR1 reads SEHNR; CDR2 reads FQNEAQ (reference sequence). The CDR3 DNA reads as TGTGCCAGCAGCTTGCAGGTGCCTAACTATGGCTACACCTTC. Translating it yields CASSLQVPNYGYTF.

This clone was seen only once. The V and J genes are TRBV14 and TRBJ2-3, with 8 bases identical to TRBD2. This CDR3 spans 13 amino acids. The ends lost 1 base at V and 14 bases at J; junction bases unmatched: 8. Germline CDR1 is SGHDN and CDR2 is FVKESK. The CDR3 is CASSQVGTRVSYF. CDR3 coding DNA: TGTGCCAGCAGCCAAGTAGGGACTAGGGTGTCGTATTTT.